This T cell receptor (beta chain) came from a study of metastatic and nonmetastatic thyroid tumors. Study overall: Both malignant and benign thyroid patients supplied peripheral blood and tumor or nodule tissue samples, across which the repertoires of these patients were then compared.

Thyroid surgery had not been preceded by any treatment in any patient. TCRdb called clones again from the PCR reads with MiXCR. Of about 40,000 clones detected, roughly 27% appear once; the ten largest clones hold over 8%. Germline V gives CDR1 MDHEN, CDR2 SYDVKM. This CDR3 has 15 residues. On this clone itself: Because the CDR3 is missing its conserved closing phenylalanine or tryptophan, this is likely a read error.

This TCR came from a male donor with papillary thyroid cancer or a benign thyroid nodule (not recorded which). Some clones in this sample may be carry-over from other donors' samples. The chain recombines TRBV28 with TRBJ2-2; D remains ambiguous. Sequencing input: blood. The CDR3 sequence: CAILVRAANTVELFL. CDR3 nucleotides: TGTGCCATCTTAGTAAGGGCCGCGAACACCGTGGAGCTGTTTTTG.